This is a list of T cell receptor beta chains from one sample in a study of cytomegalovirus exposure and HLA in healthy donors. Clones were sequenced by immunoSEQ multiplex PCR, and TCRdb holds only the in-frame ones, with some missing. The sample lists 100,000 to 150,000 clones, around 94% occurring once. The sample taken for sequencing was PBMCs. These receptor sequences come from a woman younger than 30 in good health and CMV-seronegative. Both conserved end residues are part of each CDR3. Only some rows state a clone size, as once, few, many or a class for expanded clones.

J gene,clone size,V gene,CDR3 protein
TRBJ2-2,.,TRBV7-3,CASSLTGTGATRELFF
TRBJ1-5,.,TRBV18,CASSPEDRAQPQHF
TRBJ2-7,.,TRBV28,CASSSGAGRDEQYF
TRBJ2-1,once,TRBV21-1,CASSKWAQSSYNEQFF
TRBJ2-7,.,TRBV28,CASSRQGTPYEQYF
TRBJ1-2,.,TRBV30,CAWSAYSGYGAGYTF
TRBJ1-2,.,TRBV6-5,CASRWTGAYGYTF
TRBJ1-4,few,TRBV19,CASSIDRRFEKLFF
TRBJ2-7,.,TRBV6-5,CASNRGTSVSYEQYF
TRBJ2-2,.,TRBV7-9,CASSLATAGELFF
TRBJ2-3,.,TRBV11-2,CASSLQGDTQYF
TRBJ2-7,.,TRBV9,CASSVGGTSGKSSYEQYF
TRBJ2-1,.,TRBV7-8,CASRQGSGFNEQFF
TRBJ2-5,.,TRBV5-1,CASSLYDGETQYF
TRBJ1-2,.,TRBV5-5,CASSLSGTGRIYGYTF
TRBJ2-1,.,TRBV7-3,CASSLQAGAYNEQFF